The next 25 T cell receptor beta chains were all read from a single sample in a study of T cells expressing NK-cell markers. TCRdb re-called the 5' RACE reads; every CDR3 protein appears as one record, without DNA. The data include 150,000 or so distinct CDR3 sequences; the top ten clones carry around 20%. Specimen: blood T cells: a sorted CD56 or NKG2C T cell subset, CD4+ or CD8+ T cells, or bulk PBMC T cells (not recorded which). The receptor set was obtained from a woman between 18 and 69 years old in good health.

The CDR3: CASSFGTSGTYEQYF. The J gene is TRBJ2-7, the V gene TRBV7-3; the TRBD2 assignment by TCRdb is unverifiable without DNA. The CDR3 contains 15 residues. Germline V CDR1 and CDR2: SGHTA, FQGTGA.

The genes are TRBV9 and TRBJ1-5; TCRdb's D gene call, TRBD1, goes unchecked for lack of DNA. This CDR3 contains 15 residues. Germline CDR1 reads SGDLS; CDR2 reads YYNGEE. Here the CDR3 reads CAPVRRGRSNQPQHF.

The CDR3 here is CSASGRSRNEQFF. The gene calls are TRBV20-1 and TRBJ2-1; without DNA, the TCRdb call of TRBD2 cannot be checked. Germline V gene data show CDR1 as DFQATT and CDR2 as SNEGSKA (reference sequence). The CDR3 length is 13 residues.

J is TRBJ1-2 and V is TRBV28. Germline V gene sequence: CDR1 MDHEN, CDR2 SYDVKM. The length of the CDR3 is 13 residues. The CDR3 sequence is CASSLDRLDGYTF.

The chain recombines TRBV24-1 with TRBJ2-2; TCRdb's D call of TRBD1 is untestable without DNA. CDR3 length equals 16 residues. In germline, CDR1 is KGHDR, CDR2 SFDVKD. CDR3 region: CATSDVTGGETGELFF.

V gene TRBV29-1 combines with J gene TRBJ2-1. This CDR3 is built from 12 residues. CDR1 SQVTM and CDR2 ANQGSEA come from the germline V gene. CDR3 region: CSVDRTYNEQFF.

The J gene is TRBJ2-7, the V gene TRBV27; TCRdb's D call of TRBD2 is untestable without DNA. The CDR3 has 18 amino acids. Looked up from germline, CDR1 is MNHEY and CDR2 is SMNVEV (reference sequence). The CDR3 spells CASIKTQPTDGLRHEQYF.

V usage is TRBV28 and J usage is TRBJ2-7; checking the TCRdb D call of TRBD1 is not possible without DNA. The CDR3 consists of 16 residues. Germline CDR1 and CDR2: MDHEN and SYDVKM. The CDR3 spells CASSERQGRASYEQYF. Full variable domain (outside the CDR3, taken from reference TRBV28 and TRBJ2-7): DVKVTQSSRYLVKRTGEKVFLECVQDMDHENMFWYRQDPGLGLRLIYFSYDVKMKEKGDIPEGYSVSREKKERFSLILESASTNQTSMYLCASSERQGRASYEQYFGPGTRLTVT.

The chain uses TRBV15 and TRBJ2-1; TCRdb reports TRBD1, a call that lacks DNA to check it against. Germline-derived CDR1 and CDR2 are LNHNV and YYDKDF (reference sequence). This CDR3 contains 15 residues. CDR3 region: CATSRGTGGYNEQFF.

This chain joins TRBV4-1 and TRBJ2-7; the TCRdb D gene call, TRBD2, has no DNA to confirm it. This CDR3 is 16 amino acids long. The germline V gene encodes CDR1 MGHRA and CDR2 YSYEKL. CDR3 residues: CASSQFGLAGVYEQYF.

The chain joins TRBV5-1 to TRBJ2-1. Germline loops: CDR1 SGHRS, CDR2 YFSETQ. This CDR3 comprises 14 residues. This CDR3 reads CASQLSGGNNEQFF.

CDR3 protein: CASGRDHGPSGANVLTF. V usage is TRBV12-5 and J usage is TRBJ2-6. Germline V gene lookup returns CDR1 LGHNT and CDR2 FRNRAP. The CDR3 has 17 residues.

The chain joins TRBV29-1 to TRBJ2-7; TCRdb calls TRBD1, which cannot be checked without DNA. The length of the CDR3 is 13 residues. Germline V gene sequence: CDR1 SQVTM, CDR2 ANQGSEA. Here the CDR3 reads CSVRGTGNSQQYF.

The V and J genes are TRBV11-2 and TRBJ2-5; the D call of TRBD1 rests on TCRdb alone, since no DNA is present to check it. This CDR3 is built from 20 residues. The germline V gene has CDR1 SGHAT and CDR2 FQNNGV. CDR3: CASWAPCVAKDPGHQETQYF.

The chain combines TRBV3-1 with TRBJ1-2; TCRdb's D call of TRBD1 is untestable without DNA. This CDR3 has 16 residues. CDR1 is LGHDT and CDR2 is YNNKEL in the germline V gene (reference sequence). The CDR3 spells CASSQDGAGTNYGYTF. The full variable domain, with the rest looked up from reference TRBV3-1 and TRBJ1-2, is DTAVSQTPKYLVTQMGNDKSIKCEQNLGHDTMYWYKQDSKKFLKIMFSYNNKELIINETVPNRFSPKSPDKAHLNLHINSLELGDSAVYFCASSQDGAGTNYGYTFGSGTRLTVV.

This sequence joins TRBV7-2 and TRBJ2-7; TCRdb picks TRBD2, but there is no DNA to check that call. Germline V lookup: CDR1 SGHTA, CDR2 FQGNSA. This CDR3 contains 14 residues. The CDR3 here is CASSPSRSLYEQYF.

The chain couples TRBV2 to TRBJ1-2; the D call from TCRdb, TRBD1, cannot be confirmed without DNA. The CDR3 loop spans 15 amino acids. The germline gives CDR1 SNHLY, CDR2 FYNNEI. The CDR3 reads CASSVGGGANYGYTF.

This CDR3 is CASSFRTVAYEQYF. The gene calls are TRBV28 and TRBJ2-7. CDR3 length: 14 residues. Germline V CDR1 and CDR2: MDHEN, SYDVKM. The full variable domain, with the rest looked up from reference TRBV28 and TRBJ2-7, is DVKVTQSSRYLVKRTGEKVFLECVQDMDHENMFWYRQDPGLGLRLIYFSYDVKMKEKGDIPEGYSVSREKKERFSLILESASTNQTSMYLCASSFRTVAYEQYFGPGTRLTVT.

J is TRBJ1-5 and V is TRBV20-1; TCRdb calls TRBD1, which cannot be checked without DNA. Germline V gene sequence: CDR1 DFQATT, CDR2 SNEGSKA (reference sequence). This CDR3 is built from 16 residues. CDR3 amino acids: CSARSQQGAWNQPQHF.

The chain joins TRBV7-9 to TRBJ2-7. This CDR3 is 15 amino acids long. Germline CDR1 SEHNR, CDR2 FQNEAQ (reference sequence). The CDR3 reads CASSLAASVTYEQYF.

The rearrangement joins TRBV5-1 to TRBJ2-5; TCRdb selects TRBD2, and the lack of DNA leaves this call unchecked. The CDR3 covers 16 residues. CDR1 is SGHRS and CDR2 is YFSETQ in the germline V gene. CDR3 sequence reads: CASSLALAGGVETQYF.

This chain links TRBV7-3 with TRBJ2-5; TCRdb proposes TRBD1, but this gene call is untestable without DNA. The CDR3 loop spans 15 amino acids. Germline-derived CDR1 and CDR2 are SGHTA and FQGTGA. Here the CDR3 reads CASSLDGGGTKTQYF.

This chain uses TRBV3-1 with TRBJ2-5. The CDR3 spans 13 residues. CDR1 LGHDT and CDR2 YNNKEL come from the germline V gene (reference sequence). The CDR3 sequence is CASSLGIQETQYF.

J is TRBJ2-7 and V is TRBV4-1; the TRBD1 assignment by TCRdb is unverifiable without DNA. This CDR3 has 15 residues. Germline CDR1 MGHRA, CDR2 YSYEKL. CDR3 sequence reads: CASSLAGTGAYEQYF.

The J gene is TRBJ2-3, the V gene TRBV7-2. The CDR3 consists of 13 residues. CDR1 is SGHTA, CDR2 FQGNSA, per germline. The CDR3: CASSLVALDTQYF.